The TCR beta chain described here comes from a study of blood T cell repertoires in COVID-19. Study as a whole: COVID-19 samples from acute and convalescent phases originated in the United States, Italy and Spain.

Libraries were prepared by immunoSEQ multiplex PCR; TCRdb keeps only in-frame clonotypes and omits some of them. The table records tens of thousands of clones, less than 75% of them present only once. There are 17 residues in the CDR3. V lost 6 bases, J lost 4 bases, and 12 bases stayed unmatched. Germline V lookup: CDR1 LGHNT, CDR2 FRNRAP. J is TRBJ2-1 and V is TRBV12-5, with TRBD2 matching 10 bases. The TCR comes from a man aged 55 to 70 with acute or convalescent COVID-19. The material sequenced was peripheral blood. The CDR3 loop reads CASGRTGLAATYNEQFF. CDR3 coding DNA: TGTGCTAGTGGCAGAACTGGACTAGCGGCCACATACAATGAGCAGTTCTTC.